The subject of this entry is one T cell receptor beta chain. This clonotype was seen only once. It lacks a known antigen. Per-nucleotide qualities are absent, and no much larger clonotype sits a single base away. A single read offers scant evidence. This entry is derived from a study of CD8 T cells in Susac syndrome (dated by TCRdb to between 2018 and 2021). Study-wide context: Whether CD8+ T cell activation and differentiation in Susac syndrome was antigen driven was tested using repertoire sequencing. What the work shows at the level of the full study, not this receptor alone: The number of individuals in the TCR sequencing and HLA analysis was acknowledged as relatively small.

RNA was extracted using the RNeasy kit, and about 0.5 to 1 ug of the RNA was reverse transcribed with random hexamers. The immunoSEQ multiplex PCR assay, covering 54 Vbeta and 13 Jbeta segments, was used to amplify TCR beta CDR3 regions. Bias from PCR amplification was corrected by using a synthetic template baseline for primer optimization and for computational correction. Under the source paper's analysis protocol: Reads were annotated to V, D and J genes according to IMGT and were analyzed with immunoSEQ Analyzer, with only productive sequences retained. Clonality was calculated as one minus the Shannon entropy normalized by log2 of the number of productive unique sequences. For each patient and control, public and private clones were evaluated among the 100 most prevalent clones. Clones were defined as Susac-specific if absent from the healthy and MS cohorts, from some 1,000 published viral clones and from other ImmuneACCESS disease sequences. TCRdb reran the public reads through fastp at Q25 and MiXCR, keeping productive beta chains. Each entry merges the rows of one CDR3 protein and shows their most common DNA and genes. For this entry, the V and J calls and clone size follow TCRdb and not the study's own pipeline. The sample table records about 120,000 distinct CDR3 sequences; approximately 91% of these occur just once. In total, the top ten clones hold 0.13% to 0.15% of the sample.

The germline V gene gives CDR1 as SGHRS and CDR2 as YFSETQ. Counted from cysteine to phenylalanine, this CDR3 has 13 amino acids. The CDR3 DNA has 39 bases and is translated from base 1. Trimming removed 2 bases from V and 6 bases from J, leaving 11 bases between the germline ends. Peripheral blood CD8+ and CD4+ T cells from healthy donors, Susac syndrome patients and multiple sclerosis patients were profiled using high-throughput TCR beta sequencing. Healthy donors were included as age- and sex-matched controls. Bulk CD8+ and CD4+ T cells were purified by magnetic negative isolation, while CD8+ TEMRA cells were enriched using FACS. Blood was collected in EDTA tubes and processed within 24 hours, with PBMCs isolated through density gradient centrifugation. PBMCs intended for TCR sequencing were cryopreserved in liquid nitrogen and thawed later in a water bath at 37 degrees C. The sorted or isolated CD4+, CD8+ and CD8+ TEMRA cells reached a purity of at least 90%.

In this chain, TRBV5-1 is recombined with TRBJ1-1; the D gene is not confidently resolved. Sample: CD4+ T cells from PBMCs. This TCR came from a human donor in good health. The CDR3 protein: CASSFGQFSEAFF. The DNA reads TGCGCCAGCAGCTTTGGCCAGTTCTCTGAAGCTTTCTTT. The CDR3, completed at both ends by the reference TRBV5-1 and TRBJ1-1 genes, gives the full variable domain KAGVTQTPRYLIKTRGQQVTLSCSPISGHRSVSWYQQTPGQGLQFLFEYFSETQRNKGNFPGRFSGRQFSNSRSEMNVSTLELGDSALYLCASSFGQFSEAFFGQGTRLTVV.